This TCR beta chain was sequenced during a study of blood T cell repertoires in COVID-19 (dated by TCRdb to the early 2020s). Some background on the complete study: Collaborator samples came from the United States, Italy and Spain and covered acute and convalescent phases of COVID-19. The prospective study material was composed of cDNA or gDNA derived from T cells, B-cell-depleted T cells, or PBMCs. Samples came from the ongoing ImmuneRACE study (first 160 participants) plus 1,254 subjects from 6 global collaborators. Where available, HLA class I and class II types were taken from metadata supplied by the sample provider and were not determined by assay-based typing. The repertoires were released in a freely available public database meant as a resource for research on the immune response to SARS-CoV-2. A de-identified subject ID, COVID-19 status, age in years and sex were almost always included in the sample metadata. Deeply sampled blood TCRbeta repertoires from subjects exposed to, actively infected with, or recovered from COVID-19 were included in the dataset. Summary of the overall study and its limitations: Clinical and demographic metadata were provided uncurated, with the amount varying by source and participant.

Participants in the prospective study were aged roughly 18 to 90 years, lived in 20 to 30 United States geographic areas, and enrolled through a virtual design. In the prospective study, participants were assigned to cohorts based on the clinical history participants reported in a screening survey and a study questionnaire. For ImmuneRACE Cohort 3, a participant was defined as recovered based on two consecutive negative NP/OP PCR tests, clearance by a healthcare professional, or resolution of symptoms. Mobile phlebotomists in the prospective study collected whole blood, serum and a nasopharyngeal or oropharyngeal swab from every participant. Additional blood draws and questionnaires over an approximately two-month period could optionally be provided by prospective study participants. Before DNA extraction, blood samples from the prospective study were shipped at room temperature or frozen. TCRbeta CDR3 regions were amplified from genomic DNA by means of the immunoSEQ Assay, a bias-controlled multiplex PCR. Regarding the original processing steps: The number of nucleated cells in each sample was estimated by amplification of reference gene primers within the assay. To quantify the absolute abundance of each unique TCRbeta CDR3 rearrangement, sequence reads were collapsed and filtered. For each sample, productive Simpson clonality was calculated as the square root of Simpson's diversity index across productive rearrangements. Not all clones reach the TCRdb copy of this immuneACCESS table, which keeps in-frame sequences only. Checked studies attribute under half of the gap to unresolved V genes and leave the rest unexplained. V, J and clone size were drawn from that table, and D and trimming were deduced from the DNA. The sample contains over 350,000 clones, approximately 90% of them found a single time. Clones ranked in the top ten supply 1.2% of the sample.

As to this clone: Its antigen remains undetermined. The record has no base qualities; no much larger clone is one base away.

The CDR3 contains 17 residues, cysteine and phenylalanine counted. This entry keeps only the CDR3 DNA: 51 bases, framed from base 1. For CDR1 and CDR2, the germline V gene lists SGHRS and YFSETQ. V ends up 5 bases short and J 1 base short, with an unmatched junction base count of 13. The sequence links TRBV5-1 to TRBJ2-3, and 7 junction bases match TRBD1. The sequenced sample was PBMCs or T cells enriched from blood (not recorded which). The receptor's source is a woman aged 18-35 years who had recovered from COVID-19. For the CDR3, the sequence is CASRQIGATGGTDTQYF. The bases read TGCGCCAGCAGACAGATCGGGGCCACAGGGGGCACAGATACGCAGTATTTT.